The 2 T cell receptor beta chains given below trace back to one sample, sequenced in a study of blood T cell repertoires in COVID-19. The data were produced by immunoSEQ multiplex PCR, yet TCRdb's version contains in-frame clones alone and is incomplete. In the table there are approximately 280,000 clones, approximately 86% of which are singletons. Sequences were obtained from PBMCs or T cells enriched from blood (not recorded which). The receptors originated from a woman between 18 and 30 years old who had recovered from COVID-19.

V gene TRBV19 combines with J gene TRBJ2-6; no clear D. The CDR3 length is 15 residues. Germline CDR1 and CDR2: LNHDA and SQIVND (reference sequence). The V end lost 8 bases, the J end lost 4 bases, and 15 bases lay between the germline ends. CDR3 DNA: TGTGCCAGTTCTCTAACCCTAGACGGGGCCAACGTCCTGACTTTC. As protein: CASSLTLDGANVLTF.

This chain links TRBV11-3 with TRBJ2-7; possibly TRBD1 for D (5 bases). With 5 bases removed from V and 2 bases from J, the gap between germline ends came to 13 bases. Germline-derived CDR1 and CDR2 are SGHNT and YENEEA. The CDR3 is 14 residues long. In nucleotides, the CDR3 is TGTGCCAGCAGCATTGGACACTCGACCTACGAGCAGTACTTC. Amino acids: CASSIGHSTYEQYF.